This entry concerns a single TCR beta chain. The sample is drawn from a study of blood T cell repertoires in COVID-19. Whole-study context: PBMCs, B-cell-depleted T cells, or T cells were the source of the cDNA or gDNA that made up the material.

Original handling: From reference gene primer amplification, estimates of nucleated cell counts were derived. Only in-frame clones appear in the TCRdb table, and some are missing; sequencing was by immunoSEQ multiplex PCR. V, J and clone size derive from that table, while D and trimming were established from the DNA sequence. The sample includes about 170,000 clones, just under 85% seen only once; the top ten take roughly 8%. The CDR3 is 16 amino acids. After removal of 0 bases from V and 0 bases from J, the junction contained 5 bases not matched to a gene. Looked up from germline, CDR1 is MNHEY and CDR2 is SVGAGI.

The gene calls are TRBV6-5 and TRBJ2-7; TRBD1 agrees at 7 bases. The sample was peripheral blood. The clonotype was recovered from a man in his forties who had recovered from COVID-19. CDR3 region: CASSYSRDSSSYEQYF. The CDR3 DNA reads as TGTGCCAGCAGTTACTCCAGGGACAGCAGCTCCTACGAGCAGTACTTC.